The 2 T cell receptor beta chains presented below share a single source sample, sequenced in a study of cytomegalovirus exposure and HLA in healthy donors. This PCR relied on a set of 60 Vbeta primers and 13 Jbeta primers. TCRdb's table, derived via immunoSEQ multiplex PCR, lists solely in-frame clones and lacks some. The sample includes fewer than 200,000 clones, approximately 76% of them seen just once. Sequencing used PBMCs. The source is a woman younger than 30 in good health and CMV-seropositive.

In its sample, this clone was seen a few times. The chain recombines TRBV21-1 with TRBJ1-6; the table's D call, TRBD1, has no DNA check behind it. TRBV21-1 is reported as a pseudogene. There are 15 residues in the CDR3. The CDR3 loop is CASRGDRDDNSPLHF. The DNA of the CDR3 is TGTGCCAGCAGAGGAGACAGGGATGATAATTCACCCCTCCACTTT.

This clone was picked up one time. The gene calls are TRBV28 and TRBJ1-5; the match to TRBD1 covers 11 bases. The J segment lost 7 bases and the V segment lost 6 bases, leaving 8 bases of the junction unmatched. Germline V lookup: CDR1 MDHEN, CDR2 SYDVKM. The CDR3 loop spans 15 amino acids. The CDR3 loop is CASSLGQGVGQPQHF. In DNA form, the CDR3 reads TGTGCCAGCAGCTTGGGACAGGGGGTTGGGCAGCCCCAGCATTTT.